This is a list of T cell receptor beta chains from one sample in a study of blood T cell repertoires in COVID-19. Produced via immunoSEQ multiplex PCR; TCRdb's table is partial and in-frame only. The repertoire holds around 250,000 clones, with 86% as singletons. Sequencing input: peripheral blood. These receptors were collected from an elderly man with acute or convalescent COVID-19. CDR3s include the opening cysteine and the closing phenylalanine or tryptophan. A D gene is named only where the DNA matches it firmly. A row's size may be missing; if present it is once, few, many or a size class.

j_call	clone_size	v_call	d_call	cdr3_nt	cdr3_aa
TRBJ1-1	NA	TRBV28	NA	TGTGCCACCCAGTTGAACACTGAAGCTTTCTTT	CATQLNTEAFF
TRBJ2-2	NA	TRBV27	TRBD1	TGTGCCAGCAGTTCGGGACAGGGGTGGAGCACCGGGGAGCTGTTTTTT	CASSSGQGWSTGELFF
TRBJ2-5	NA	TRBV10-2	NA	TGCGCCAGCAGTGAATCGAGCGGAGGCCGGGGCCAGTACTTC	CASSESSGGRGQYF
TRBJ2-4	NA	TRBV6-5	NA	TGTGCCAGCAGTTTTTCTCCCGAGCTCGGGAACATTCAGTACTTC	CASSFSPELGNIQYF
TRBJ1-2	NA	TRBV7-9	NA	TGTGCCAGCAGCTTAGAAACAGCAGCTAACTATGGCTACACCTTC	CASSLETAANYGYTF
TRBJ2-3	NA	TRBV5-4	TRBD2	TGTGCCAGCAGCGGGACTAGCGGAAGCACAGATACGCAGTATTTT	CASSGTSGSTDTQYF
TRBJ1-1	NA	TRBV18	NA	TGTGCCAGCTCACTGCCCAACAGGAGCCCCAACACTGAAGCTTTCTTT	CASSLPNRSPNTEAFF
TRBJ1-4	NA	TRBV28	NA	TGTGCCAGCAGTTTTCATCAGAAACTGTTTTTT	CASSFHQKLFF
TRBJ2-5	NA	TRBV6-5	NA	TGTGCCAGCAGTACTACAGGGCGAGAGACCCAGTACTTC	CASSTTGRETQYF
TRBJ2-1	NA	TRBV15	NA	TGTGCCACCAGCATATATAGCGGCAGCTCCTACAATGAGCAGTTCTTC	CATSIYSGSSYNEQFF
TRBJ2-2	NA	TRBV10-3	TRBD2	TGTGCCATCGGGGGACTAGCGGGGGGTCTCTCCGGGGAGCTGTTTTTT	CAIGGLAGGLSGELFF
TRBJ1-2	NA	TRBV4-1	NA	TGCGCCAGCAGCCAAGATCACAGCACTTTGTATGGCTACACCTTC	CASSQDHSTLYGYTF
TRBJ2-5	NA	TRBV6-1	NA	TGTGCCAGCAGGCGCGAGACCCAGTACTTC	CASRRETQYF
TRBJ2-7	NA	TRBV7-2	NA	TGTGCCAGCAGCTTGATTTCCGGGTCGGGCGAGCAGTACTTC	CASSLISGSGEQYF
TRBJ1-1	NA	TRBV28	TRBD1	TGTGCCAGCAGAGACAGGGGGCGCCTTGAAGCTTTCTTT	CASRDRGRLEAFF
TRBJ1-1	NA	TRBV7-3	NA	TGTGCCAGCAGCTTACCCGAACGAGGGGGGAACACTGAAGCTTTCTTT	CASSLPERGGNTEAFF
TRBJ2-1	NA	TRBV5-4	TRBD2	TGTGCCAGCAGCCCCCGGGGGACTAGCGGGACAAGGAGCTCCTACAATGAGCAGTTCTTC	CASSPRGTSGTRSSYNEQFF
TRBJ2-1	NA	TRBV6-1	NA	TGTGCCAGCAGTGAAGCCCTCGGGAGCAGATCCTACAATGAGCAGTTCTTC	CASSEALGSRSYNEQFF
TRBJ1-1	NA	TRBV2	NA	TGTGCCAGCAGGCAGACAGTGAACACTGAAGCTTTCTTT	CASRQTVNTEAFF
TRBJ2-1	once	TRBV6-5	NA	TGTGCCAGCAGCGACACGGCCGTATGGAATGAGCAGTTCTTC	CASSDTAVWNEQFF
TRBJ2-7	NA	TRBV9	TRBD2	TGTGCCAGCAGCGTAGGACTAGCGGAGACCTACGAGCAGTACTTC	CASSVGLAETYEQYF
TRBJ2-2	once	TRBV10-2	TRBD2	TGCGCCGGCAGTGAGCTTAGCGGGAGGGTAACGAACACCGGGGAGCTGTTTTTT	CAGSELSGRVTNTGELFF
TRBJ1-5	NA	TRBV6-2/TRBV6-3	NA	TGTGCCAGCAGTTACTCTCGATGGCAGGCACAGCCCCAGCATTTT	CASSYSRWQAQPQHF
TRBJ2-1	NA	TRBV3-1/TRBV3-2	TRBD2	TGTGCCAGCAGCCAAGATGCCCTTGGGACTAGCGGGAGAGGCCTGTTCTTC	CASSQDALGTSGRGLFF
TRBJ2-7	NA	TRBV7-8	NA	TGTGCCAGCAGCTTAGAGGCAGGGCCTTCCTACGAGCAGTACTTC	CASSLEAGPSYEQYF
TRBJ2-1	NA	TRBV7-2	NA	TGTGCCAGCAGTAAACAGGTCAGCTCCTACAATGAGCAGTTCTTC	CASSKQVSSYNEQFF
TRBJ1-1	NA	TRBV18	NA	TGTGCCAGCTCACGGGACAATATGGGTGAAGCTTTCTTT	CASSRDNMGEAFF
TRBJ1-4	once	TRBV3-1/TRBV3-2	NA	TGTGCCAGCAGCCAAGCCCCACAGCTCTGGGAAAAACTGTTTTTT	CASSQAPQLWEKLFF
TRBJ1-1	NA	TRBV28	TRBD1	TGTGCCAGCAGCCCTACCGCCGGACAGGGGATGACTGAAGCTTTCTTT	CASSPTAGQGMTEAFF